The clone carrying this T cell receptor beta chain was seen more than once but under ten times. Use of 60 Vbeta and 13 Jbeta primers characterized the PCR. Some clones are missing from TCRdb's copy, which holds only in-frame ones; the method was immunoSEQ multiplex PCR. In the table there are tens of thousands of clones, approximately 63% of which are singletons. This specimen comes from a study of cytomegalovirus exposure and HLA in healthy donors. The ends lost 4 bases at V and 3 bases at J; junction bases unmatched: 5. In germline, CDR1 is MGHDK, CDR2 SYGVNS. This CDR3 is built from 15 residues. Participants comprised healthy donors of bone marrow.

This sequence joins TRBV25-1 and TRBJ2-1, with TRBD2 matching 8 bases. The sequenced sample consisted of PBMCs. This sequence was found in a woman aged 30 to 39 in good health and CMV-seronegative. The CDR3 DNA is TGTGCCAGCAGTGTAGCGGGACCGGTCTACAATGAGCAGTTCTTC. Translated: CASSVAGPVYNEQFF.